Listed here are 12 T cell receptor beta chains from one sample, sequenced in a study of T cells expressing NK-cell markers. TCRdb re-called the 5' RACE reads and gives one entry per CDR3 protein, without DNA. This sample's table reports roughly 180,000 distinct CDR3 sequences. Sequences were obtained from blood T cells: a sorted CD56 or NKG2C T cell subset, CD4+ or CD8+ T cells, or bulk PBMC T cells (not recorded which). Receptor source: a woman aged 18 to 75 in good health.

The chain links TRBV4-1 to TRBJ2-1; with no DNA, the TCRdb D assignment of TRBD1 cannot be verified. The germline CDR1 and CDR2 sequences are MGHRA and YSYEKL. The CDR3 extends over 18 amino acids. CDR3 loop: CASSRQALTGASYNEQFF.

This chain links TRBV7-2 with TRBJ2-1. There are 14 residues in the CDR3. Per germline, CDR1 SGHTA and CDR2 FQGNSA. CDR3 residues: CASSLVGGWNEQFF.

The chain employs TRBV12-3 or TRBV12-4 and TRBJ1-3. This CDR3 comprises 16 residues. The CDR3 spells CASSTIQVYTGNTIYF.

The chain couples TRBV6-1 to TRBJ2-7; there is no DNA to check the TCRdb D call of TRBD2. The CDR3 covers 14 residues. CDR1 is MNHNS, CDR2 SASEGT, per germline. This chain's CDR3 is CASSPELVGHEQYF.

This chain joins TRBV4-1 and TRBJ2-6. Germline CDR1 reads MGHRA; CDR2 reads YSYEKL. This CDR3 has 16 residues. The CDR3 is CASSPNRASGANVLTF.

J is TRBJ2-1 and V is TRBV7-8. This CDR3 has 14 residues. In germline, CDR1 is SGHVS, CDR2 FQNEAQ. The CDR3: CASSLASGLVEQFF. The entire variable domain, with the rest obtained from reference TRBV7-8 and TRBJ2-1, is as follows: GAGVSQSPRYKVAKRGQDVALRCDPISGHVSLFWYQQALGQGPEFLTYFQNEAQLDKSGLPSDRFFAERPEGSVSTLKIQRTQQEDSAVYLCASSLASGLVEQFFGPGTRLTVL.

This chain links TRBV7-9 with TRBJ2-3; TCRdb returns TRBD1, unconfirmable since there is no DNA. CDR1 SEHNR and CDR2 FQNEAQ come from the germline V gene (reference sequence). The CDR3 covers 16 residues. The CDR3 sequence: CASSLGDRGRTDTQYF.

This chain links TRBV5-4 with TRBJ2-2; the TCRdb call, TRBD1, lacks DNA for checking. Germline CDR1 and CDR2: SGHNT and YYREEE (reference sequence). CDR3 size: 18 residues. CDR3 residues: CASSNEVFGGRNTGELFF.

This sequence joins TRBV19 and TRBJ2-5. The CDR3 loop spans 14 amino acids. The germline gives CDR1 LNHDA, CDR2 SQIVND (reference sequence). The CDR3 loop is CASSNGRLQETQYF.

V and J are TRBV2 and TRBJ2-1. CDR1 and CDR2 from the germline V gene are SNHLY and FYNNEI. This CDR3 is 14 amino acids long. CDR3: CASSPFSSYNEQFF.

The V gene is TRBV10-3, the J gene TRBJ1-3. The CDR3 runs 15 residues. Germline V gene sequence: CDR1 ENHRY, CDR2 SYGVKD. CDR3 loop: CAIMEDYSLGNTIYF.

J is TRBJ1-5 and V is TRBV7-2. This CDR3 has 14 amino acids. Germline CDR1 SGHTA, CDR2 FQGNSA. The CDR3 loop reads CASSQDLLWQPQHF. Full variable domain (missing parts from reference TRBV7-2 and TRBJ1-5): GAGVSQSPSNKVTEKGKDVELRCDPISGHTALYWYRQSLGQGLEFLIYFQGNSAPDKSGLPSDRFSAERTGGSVSTLTIQRTQQEDSAVYLCASSQDLLWQPQHFGDGTRLSIL.